Listed below are T cell receptor beta chains from one sample, sequenced in a study of OX40 agonist ivuxolimab in advanced cancers. Clones were sequenced by immunoSEQ multiplex PCR, and TCRdb holds only the in-frame ones, with some missing. Of roughly 90,000 clones in the sample, 94% were seen once. The sample here was CD4+ or CD8+ T cells sorted from blood, taken in a trial of the OX40 agonist ivuxolimab. These receptors were collected from an adult with an advanced solid tumor such as melanoma, head and neck, liver or kidney cancer. CDR3s leave out the opening cysteine and the closing phenylalanine or tryptophan.

TRBV27 | ASSLGMELRKTEAF
TRBV6-5 | ASSFGSNQPQH
TRBV11-2 | ASSLVEAGKTYEQY
TRBV7-9 | ASSPAVRGNTEAF
TRBV9 | ASSVGGFTDTQY
TRBV5-1 | ASSLAGLVSTDTQY
TRBV27 | ASSTGGASYGQY
TRBV5-4 | ASSWGLAGVPASTDTQY
TRBV7-2 | ASSLGIAGSDTQY
TRBV6-1 | ASSERVQPGFYGYT
TRBV10-3 | AIIGTTVKGEQY
TRBV7-8 | ASSFEAGSYEQY
TRBV25-1 | ASSPHSSGFRPGNTIY
TRBV5-1 | ASSPKDHRELF
TRBV11-3 | ASSSRESDEQY
TRBV14 | ASSPQGLAFSYEQY
TRBV7-8 | ASSLAGARDEKLF
TRBV27 | ASSLSGLGHNEQF
TRBV6-1 | ASSERGQGLGEQF
TRBV4-1 | ASSQTGTLLGEQY
TRBV19 | ASSIGGTLNNSPLH
TRBV5-6 | ASSSTLAVYEQY
TRBV5-6 | ASSLFRNTEAF
TRBV5-6 | ASSLGLGAEAF
TRBV11-2 | ASSLMGQNTEAF
TRBV5-1 | ASSPSSGGYNEQF
TRBV5-1 | ASSSSVHGSHEQY
TRBV27 | ASRGLGLNNEQF
TRBV10-3 | AMGHTDNEQF